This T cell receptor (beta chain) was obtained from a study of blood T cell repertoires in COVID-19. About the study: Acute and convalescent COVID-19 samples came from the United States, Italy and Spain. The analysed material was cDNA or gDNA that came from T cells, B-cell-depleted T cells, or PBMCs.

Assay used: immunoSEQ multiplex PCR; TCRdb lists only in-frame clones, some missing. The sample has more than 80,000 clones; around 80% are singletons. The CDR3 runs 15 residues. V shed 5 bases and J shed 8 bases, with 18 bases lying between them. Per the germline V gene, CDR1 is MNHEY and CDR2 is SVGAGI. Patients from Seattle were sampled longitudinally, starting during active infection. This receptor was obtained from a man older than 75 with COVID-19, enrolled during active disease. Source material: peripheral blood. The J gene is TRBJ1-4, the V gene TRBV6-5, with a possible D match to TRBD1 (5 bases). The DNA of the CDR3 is TGTGCCAGCAGTCCCGCGGGGGAAGGAAGCGAAAAACTGTTTTTT. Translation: CASSPAGEGSEKLFF.